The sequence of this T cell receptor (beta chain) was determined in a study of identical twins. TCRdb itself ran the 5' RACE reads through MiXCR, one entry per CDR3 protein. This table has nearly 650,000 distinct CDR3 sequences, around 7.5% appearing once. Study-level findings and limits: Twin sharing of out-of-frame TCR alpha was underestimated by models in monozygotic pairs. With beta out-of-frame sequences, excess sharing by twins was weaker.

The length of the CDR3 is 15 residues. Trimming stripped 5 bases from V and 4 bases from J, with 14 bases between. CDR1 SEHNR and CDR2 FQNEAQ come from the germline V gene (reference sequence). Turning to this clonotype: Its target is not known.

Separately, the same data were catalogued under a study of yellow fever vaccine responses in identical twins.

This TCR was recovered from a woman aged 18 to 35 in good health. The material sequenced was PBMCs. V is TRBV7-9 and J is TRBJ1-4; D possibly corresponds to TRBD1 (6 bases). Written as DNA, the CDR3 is TGTGCCAGCAGCCTGGACAGAACCCTTAATGAAAAACTGTTTTTT. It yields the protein CASSLDRTLNEKLFF.